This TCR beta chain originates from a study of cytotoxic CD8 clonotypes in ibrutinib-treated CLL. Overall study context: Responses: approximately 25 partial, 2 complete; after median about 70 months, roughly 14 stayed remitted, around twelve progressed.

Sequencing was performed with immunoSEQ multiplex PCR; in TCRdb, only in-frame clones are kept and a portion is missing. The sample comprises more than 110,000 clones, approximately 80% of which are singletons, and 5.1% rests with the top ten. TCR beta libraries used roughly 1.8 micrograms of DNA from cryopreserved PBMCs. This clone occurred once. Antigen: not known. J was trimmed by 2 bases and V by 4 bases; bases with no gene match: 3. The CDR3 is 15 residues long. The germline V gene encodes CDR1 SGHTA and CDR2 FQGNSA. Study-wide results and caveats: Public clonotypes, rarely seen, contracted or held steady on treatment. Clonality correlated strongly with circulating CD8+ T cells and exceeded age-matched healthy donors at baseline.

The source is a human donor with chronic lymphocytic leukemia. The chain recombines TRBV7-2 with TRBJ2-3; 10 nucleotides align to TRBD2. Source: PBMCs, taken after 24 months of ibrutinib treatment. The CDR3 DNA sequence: TGTGCCAGCAGCTCACTAGCGGGGACCACAGATACGCAGTATTTT. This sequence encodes CASSSLAGTTDTQYF.